This is a list of T cell receptor beta chains from one sample in a study of graft-versus-host responses after intestinal transplantation. Repertoires were generated with immunoSEQ multiplex PCR, while TCRdb's copy carries only in-frame clones and drops some. Of tens of thousands of clones in the sample, roughly 87% were seen once. The specimen comprised ileum tissue, sampled approximately 210 days after intestinal transplant. These receptors were collected from a human patient who received an intestinal transplant, so some T cells may come from the graft donor. CDR3s include the opening cysteine and the closing phenylalanine or tryptophan.

J,V,CDR3
TRBJ2-7,TRBV5-1,CASSVGSGSPSNEQYF
TRBJ2-1,TRBV9,CASSVLMGAYNEQFF
TRBJ2-3,TRBV27,CASSLGTTDTQYF
TRBJ2-1,TRBV9,CASSARLARYNEQFF
TRBJ1-4,TRBV5-1,CASSPWTGGFEKLFF
TRBJ2-6,TRBV29-1,CSVVSGYGANVLTF
TRBJ1-5,TRBV15,CATAQGNQPQHF
TRBJ2-7,TRBV7-2,CASSLVGRDGHEQYF
TRBJ2-7,TRBV7-8,CASSPRGGAYEQYF
TRBJ1-2,TRBV7-9,CASSSTPGTGRHGYTF
TRBJ2-2,TRBV29-1,CSARGVETGELFF
TRBJ2-7,TRBV4-1,CASSPRTAYEQYF
TRBJ1-2,TRBV6-1,CASSEWGRAGGYTF